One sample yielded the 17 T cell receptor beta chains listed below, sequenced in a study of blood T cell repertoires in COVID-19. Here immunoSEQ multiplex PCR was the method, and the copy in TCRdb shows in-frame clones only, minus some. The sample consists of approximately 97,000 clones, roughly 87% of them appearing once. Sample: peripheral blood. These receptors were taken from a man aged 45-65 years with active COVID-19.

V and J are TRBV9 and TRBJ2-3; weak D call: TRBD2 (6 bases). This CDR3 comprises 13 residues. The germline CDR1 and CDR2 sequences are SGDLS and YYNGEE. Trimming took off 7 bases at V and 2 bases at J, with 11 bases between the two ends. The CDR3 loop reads CASGGTATDTQYF. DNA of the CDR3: TGTGCCAGCGGGGGGACCGCCACAGATACGCAGTATTTT.

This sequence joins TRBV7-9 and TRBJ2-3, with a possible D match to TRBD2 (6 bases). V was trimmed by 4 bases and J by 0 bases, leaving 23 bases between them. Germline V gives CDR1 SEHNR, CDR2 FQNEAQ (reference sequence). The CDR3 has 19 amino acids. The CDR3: CASSYPLHLRTTSTDTQYF. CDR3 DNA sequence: TGTGCCAGCAGCTACCCGCTCCACCTAAGGACTACTAGCACAGATACGCAGTATTTT.

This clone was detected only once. The CDR3 nucleotides are TGTGCCAGCTCACGGGACAGGGGGGTTGAAGCTTTCTTT. Translation: CASSRDRGVEAFF. The genes are TRBV18 and TRBJ1-1; 11 bases are shared with TRBD1. The CDR3 has 13 residues. Unmatched junction bases numbered 2, after V lost 4 bases and J lost 7 bases. Germline assignment: CDR1 KGHSH and CDR2 LQKENI. The whole variable domain, filled in from reference TRBV18 and TRBJ1-1, reads NAGVMQNPRHLVRRRGQEARLRCSPMKGHSHVYWYRQLPEEGLKFMVYLQKENIIDESGMPKERFSAEFPKEGPSILRIQQVVRGDSAAYFCASSRDRGVEAFFGQGTRLTVV.

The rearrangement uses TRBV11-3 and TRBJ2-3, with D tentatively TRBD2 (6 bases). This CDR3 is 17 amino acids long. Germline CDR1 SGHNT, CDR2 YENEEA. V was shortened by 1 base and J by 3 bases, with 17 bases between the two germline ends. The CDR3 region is CASSLGVWRGGTDTQYF. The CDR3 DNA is TGTGCCAGCAGCTTAGGGGTCTGGCGGGGAGGTACAGATACGCAGTATTTT.

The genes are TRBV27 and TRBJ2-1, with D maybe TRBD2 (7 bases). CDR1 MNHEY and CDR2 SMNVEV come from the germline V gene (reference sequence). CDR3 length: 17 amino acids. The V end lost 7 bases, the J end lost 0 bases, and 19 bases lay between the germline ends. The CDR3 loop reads CASKLWGGANSYNEQFF. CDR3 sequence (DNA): TGTGCCAGCAAATTGTGGGGGGGGGCGAACTCCTACAATGAGCAGTTCTTC.

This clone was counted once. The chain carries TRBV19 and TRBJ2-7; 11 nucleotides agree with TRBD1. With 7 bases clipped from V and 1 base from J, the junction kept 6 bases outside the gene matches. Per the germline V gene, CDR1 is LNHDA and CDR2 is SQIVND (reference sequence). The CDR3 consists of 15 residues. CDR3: CASTSGDRGSYEQYF. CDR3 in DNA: TGTGCCAGTACCTCTGGGGACAGGGGGTCCTACGAGCAGTACTTC.

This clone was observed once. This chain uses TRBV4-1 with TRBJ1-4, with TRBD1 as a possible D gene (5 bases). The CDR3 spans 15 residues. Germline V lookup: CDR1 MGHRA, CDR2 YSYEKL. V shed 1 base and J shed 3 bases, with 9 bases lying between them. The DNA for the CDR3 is TGCGCCAGCAGCCAAGTGGCGGGACCTAATGAAAAACTGTTTTTT. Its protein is CASSQVAGPNEKLFF.

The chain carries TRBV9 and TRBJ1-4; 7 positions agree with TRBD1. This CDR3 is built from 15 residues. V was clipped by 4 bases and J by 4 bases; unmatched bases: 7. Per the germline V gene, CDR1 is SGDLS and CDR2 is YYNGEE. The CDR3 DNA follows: TGTGCCAGCAGCCCATGGGGACAGAGTAATGAAAAACTGTTTTTT. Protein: CASSPWGQSNEKLFF.

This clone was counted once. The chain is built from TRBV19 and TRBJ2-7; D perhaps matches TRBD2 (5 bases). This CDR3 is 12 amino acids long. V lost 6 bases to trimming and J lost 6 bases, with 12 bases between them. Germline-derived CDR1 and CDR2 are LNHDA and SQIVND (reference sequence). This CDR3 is CASSPPGSEQYF. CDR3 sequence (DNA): TGTGCCAGTAGCCCCCCGGGATCCGAGCAGTACTTC.

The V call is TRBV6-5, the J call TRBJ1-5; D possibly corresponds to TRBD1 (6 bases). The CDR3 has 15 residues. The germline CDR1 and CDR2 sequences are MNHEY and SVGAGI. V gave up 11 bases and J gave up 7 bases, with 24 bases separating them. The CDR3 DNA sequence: TGTGCCGCCTCAACCCTGGGGGCGGTAAACCAGCCCCAGCATTTT. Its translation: CAASTLGAVNQPQHF.

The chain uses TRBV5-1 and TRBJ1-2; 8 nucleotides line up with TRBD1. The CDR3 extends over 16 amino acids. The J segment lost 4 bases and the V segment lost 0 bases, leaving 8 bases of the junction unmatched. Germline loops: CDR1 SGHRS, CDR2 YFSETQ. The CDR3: CASSLEGTGVAYGYTF. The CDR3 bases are TGCGCCAGCAGCTTGGAAGGGACAGGAGTCGCCTATGGCTACACCTTC.

In DNA form, the CDR3 reads TGTGCCAGCAGAGCCAGGGGTGACTCCTACGAGCAGTACTTC. Encoded protein: CASRARGDSYEQYF. The chain employs TRBV6-5 and TRBJ2-7; D might be TRBD1 (6 bases). Germline-derived CDR1 and CDR2 are MNHEY and SVGAGI. Trimming stripped 6 bases from V and 0 bases from J, with 12 bases between. The CDR3 covers 14 residues.

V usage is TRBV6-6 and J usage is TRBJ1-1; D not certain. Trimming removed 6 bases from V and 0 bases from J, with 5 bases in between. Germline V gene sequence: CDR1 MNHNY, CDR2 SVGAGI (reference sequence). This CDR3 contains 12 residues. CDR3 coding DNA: TGTGCCAGCAGCGTTATGAACACTGAAGCTTTCTTT. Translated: CASSVMNTEAFF.

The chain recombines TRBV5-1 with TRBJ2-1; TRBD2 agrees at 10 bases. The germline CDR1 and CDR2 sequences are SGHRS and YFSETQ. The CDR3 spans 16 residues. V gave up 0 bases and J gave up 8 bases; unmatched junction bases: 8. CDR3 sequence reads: CASSLEPAGGPDEQFF. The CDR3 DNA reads TGCGCCAGCAGCTTGGAGCCAGCGGGGGGGCCGGATGAGCAGTTCTTC.

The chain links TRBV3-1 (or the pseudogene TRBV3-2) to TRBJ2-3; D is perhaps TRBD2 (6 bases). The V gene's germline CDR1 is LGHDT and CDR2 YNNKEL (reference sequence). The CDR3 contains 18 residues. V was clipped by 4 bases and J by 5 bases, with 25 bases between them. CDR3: CASSRIGRGLSAGDTQYF. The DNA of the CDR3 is TGTGCCAGCAGCCGGATAGGCCGGGGGTTATCTGCGGGAGATACGCAGTATTTT.

CDR3 in DNA: TGTGCCAGCAGCGCATTCACAGGGGGGAATTCACCCCTCCACTTT. It encodes CASSAFTGGNSPLHF. The rearrangement links TRBV9 to TRBJ1-6, with 8 bases lining up with TRBD1. The CDR3 extends over 15 amino acids. The V gene end was trimmed by 3 bases and the J gene end by 7 bases; junction bases not matched to a gene: 6. Germline V gives CDR1 SGDLS, CDR2 YYNGEE.

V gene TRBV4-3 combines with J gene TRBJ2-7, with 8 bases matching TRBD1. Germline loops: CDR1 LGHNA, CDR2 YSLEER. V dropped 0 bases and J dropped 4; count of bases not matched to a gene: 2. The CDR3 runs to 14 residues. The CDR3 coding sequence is TGCGCCAGCAGCCAAGATCGACAGGGGTACGAGCAGTACTTC. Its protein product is CASSQDRQGYEQYF.